The 17 T cell receptor beta chains below come from one sample, sequenced in a study of blood T cell repertoires in COVID-19 (TCRdb year 2020). Receptor amplification or capture employed the immunoSEQ multiplex PCR assay. Drawn from immuneACCESS, this table holds only the in-frame rearrangements with V and J called that TCRdb kept. Clones are partly lost; checked studies trace under half to an unresolved V gene and leave the rest unexplained. The sample table contains under 200,000 clones; only one count was recorded for more than 75% of them. Jointly, the top ten make up 6.5% to 8.5% of the sample. Input material: PBMCs or T cells enriched from blood (not recorded which). The receptor source for this set is a woman between 50 and 59 years old who had recovered from COVID-19.

The rearrangement links TRBV11-2 to TRBJ1-2; a weak D match, TRBD1 (5 bases). The CDR3 loop spans 16 amino acids. Per the germline V gene, CDR1 is SGHAT and CDR2 is FQNNGV. The germline V and J ends were trimmed by 4 bases and 3 bases, with 18 bases remaining between them. CDR3 sequence (DNA): TGTGCCAGCAGCTCCGTAGCGGACATATTCTACTATGGCTACACCTTC. Amino acid sequence: CASSSVADIFYYGYTF.

V is TRBV7-9 and J is TRBJ1-6; D is undetermined. The V end lost 7 bases, the J end lost 7 bases, and 11 bases lay between the germline ends. The CDR3 covers 13 residues. Germline CDR1 SEHNR, CDR2 FQNEAQ (reference sequence). CDR3 sequence reads: CASTLSANSPLHF. The CDR3 coding sequence is TGTGCCAGCACGCTGAGTGCAAATTCACCCCTCCACTTT.

V gene TRBV5-1 combines with J gene TRBJ1-2, with 10 bases that match TRBD1. This CDR3 contains 18 residues. The V segment lost 1 base and the J segment 0 bases; nucleotides outside the gene matches: 9. The germline V gene has CDR1 SGHRS and CDR2 YFSETQ. CDR3 nucleotides: TGCGCCAGCAGCTTGAACCGGGACAGGGGAACGGCTAACTATGGCTACACCTTC. This gives the protein CASSLNRDRGTANYGYTF.

This clone was detected only once. The chain joins TRBV6-5 to TRBJ2-7; TRBD2 aligns across 7 bases. This CDR3 contains 14 residues. CDR1 is MNHEY and CDR2 is SVGAGI in the germline V gene. The J segment lost 3 bases and the V segment lost 6 bases, leaving 8 bases of the junction unmatched. The CDR3 sequence is CASRDLAASYEQYF. CDR3 bases: TGTGCCAGCAGAGATCTAGCGGCCAGCTACGAGCAGTACTTC.

The chain combines TRBV18 with TRBJ2-1; TRBD2 matches at 16 bases. The CDR3 is made up of 18 amino acids. Germline V lookup: CDR1 KGHSH, CDR2 LQKENI. Trimming took 2 bases from V and 7 from J; bases not matched to a gene: 8. CDR3 loop: CASSPNAPGLAGGNEQFF. Written as DNA, the CDR3 is TGTGCCAGCTCACCAAACGCCCCGGGACTAGCGGGGGGGAATGAGCAGTTCTTC.

The chain couples TRBV5-4 to TRBJ1-3; 7 bases fit TRBD1. The V segment lost 4 bases and the J segment 2 bases; nucleotides outside the gene matches: 9. The CDR3 totals 16 residues. Germline CDR1 is SGHNT and CDR2 is YYREEE (reference sequence). CDR3 DNA: TGTGCCAGCAGCCCTCGCCCACAGGGGACTGGAAACACCATATATTTT. As protein: CASSPRPQGTGNTIYF.

The J gene is TRBJ2-5, the V gene TRBV5-1; TRBD1 matches 9 bases. This CDR3 has 16 residues. CDR1 is SGHRS, CDR2 YFSETQ, per germline. J was trimmed by 0 bases and V by 4 bases; bases with no gene match: 7. CDR3 nucleotides: TGCGCCAGCAGCCTCGGACAGGGGTCATACCAAGAGACCCAGTACTTC. Its protein product is CASSLGQGSYQETQYF.

The chain joins TRBV5-6 to TRBJ1-5; TRBD1 aligns across 8 bases. Germline V gene data show CDR1 as SGHDT and CDR2 as YYEEEE. Trimming cost V 1 base and J 1 base; bases outside gene matches: 13. The CDR3 has 19 amino acids. CDR3 nucleotide sequence: TGTGCCAGCAGCTTGTTCTCGGCAGGGGGCAGACGGAGCAATCAGCCCCAGCATTTT. Its protein product is CASSLFSAGGRRSNQPQHF.

This chain joins TRBV2 and TRBJ1-6, with a tentative D call TRBD1 (6 bases). Germline-derived CDR1 and CDR2 are SNHLY and FYNNEI. This CDR3 comprises 15 residues. Trimming took 3 bases from V and 7 from J, leaving 13 bases between them. CDR3 bases: TGTGCCAGCAGTGACGCAGGGGTGGAGAATTCACCCCTCCACTTT. Translated, it gives CASSDAGVENSPLHF.

The rearrangement uses TRBV11-2 and TRBJ2-7; 7 nucleotides align to TRBD1. The germline CDR1 and CDR2 sequences are SGHAT and FQNNGV. V lost 6 bases, J lost 3 bases, and 5 bases stayed unmatched. This CDR3 comprises 13 residues. CDR3 protein: CASRWDRGYEQYF. DNA for the CDR3: TGTGCCAGCAGATGGGACAGAGGCTACGAGCAGTACTTC.

This chain links TRBV7-6 with TRBJ1-2; 10 nucleotides match TRBD1. The germline V gene encodes CDR1 SGHVS and CDR2 FNYEAQ. The length of the CDR3 is 13 residues. Trimming at V came to 2 bases and at J to 10 bases, leaving 4 bases not matched to a gene. CDR3 DNA: TGTGCCAGCAGCTTAAGGACAGGGGGTTTCTACACCTTC. This encodes CASSLRTGGFYTF.

This chain links TRBV19 with TRBJ1-1; D is ambiguous. In germline, CDR1 is LNHDA, CDR2 SQIVND (reference sequence). CDR3 length: 13 residues. V lost 5 bases and J 3 bases, leaving 10 bases between the germline ends. CDR3 sequence (DNA): TGTGCCAGTAGTCCGTACAGAGACACTGAAGCTTTCTTT. It encodes CASSPYRDTEAFF.

This rearrangement joins TRBV15 to TRBJ1-2; no reliable D call. CDR1 is LNHNV, CDR2 YYDKDF, per germline (reference sequence). This CDR3 has 15 residues. Trimming stripped 0 bases from V and 0 bases from J, with 8 bases between. The CDR3: CATSRDYDTNYGYTF. The CDR3, as DNA: TGTGCCACCAGCAGAGATTACGACACTAACTATGGCTACACCTTC.

V usage is TRBV9 and J usage is TRBJ2-1, with TRBD2 matching over 9 bases. From germline, CDR1 is SGDLS and CDR2 YYNGEE. V lost 4 bases and J lost 6; bases outside the gene matches: 8. CDR3 length: 15 residues. The CDR3 here is CASSPLGGGVNEQFF. The CDR3 DNA sequence: TGTGCCAGCAGCCCCCTGGGCGGGGGGGTCAATGAGCAGTTCTTC.

The J gene is TRBJ2-3, the V gene TRBV9, with 12 bases lining up with TRBD2. The junction had 12 bases not matched to a gene; V was cut back by 2 bases and J by 2 bases. The CDR3 runs 19 residues. Germline V gene lookup returns CDR1 SGDLS and CDR2 YYNGEE. In DNA form, the CDR3 reads TGTGCCAGCAGCGTCCAGGTGCTAGCGGGGGGGCCGACCACAGATACGCAGTATTTT. Amino acid sequence: CASSVQVLAGGPTTDTQYF.

The chain couples TRBV4-3 to TRBJ1-4; D unclear. CDR3 length: 17 residues. CDR1 and CDR2 from the germline V gene are LGHNA and YSLEER. Trimming took off 0 bases at V and 0 bases at J, with 11 bases between the two ends. The CDR3 sequence is CASSQDPEGATNEKLFF. CDR3 bases: TGCGCCAGCAGCCAAGATCCCGAGGGTGCAACTAATGAAAAACTGTTTTTT.

The V and J genes are TRBV6-5 and TRBJ2-3, with 9 bases identical to TRBD1. The CDR3 loop spans 16 amino acids. CDR1 is MNHEY, CDR2 SVGAGI, per germline. The V and J ends lost 2 bases and 4 bases, in that order; junction bases with no gene match: 7. The CDR3 sequence is CASSYHGQGIADTQYF. The CDR3 bases are TGTGCCAGCAGTTACCATGGACAGGGGATTGCAGATACGCAGTATTTT.